This T cell receptor (beta chain) is drawn from a study of blood T cell repertoires in COVID-19. How the authors handled the data: Amplifying reference gene primers gave estimates of nucleated cell counts. TCRdb's copy holds only in-frame clones and misses some; the assay was immunoSEQ multiplex PCR. For V, J and clone size, that table is used; D and trimming come from the DNA. The repertoire consists of 65,000 to 80,000 clones, with around 91% occurring once and the leading ten covering roughly 5.8%. Germline CDR1 reads LGHNA; CDR2 reads YSLEER. The CDR3 consists of 12 residues. Between the trimmed V and J ends, which lost 1 base and 7 bases, there was a span of 7 bases.

Sequences were obtained from peripheral blood. V gene TRBV4-3 combines with J gene TRBJ1-2; no reliable D call. This clonotype was sampled from a human donor in a cohort sampled during active COVID-19. CDR3 protein: CASSQGSSGYTF. The CDR3 bases are TGCGCCAGCAGCCAAGGTTCGAGTGGCTACACCTTC.